This TCR beta chain is drawn from a study of CD8 T cells in Susac syndrome. Overall study findings and caveats: Total CD8+ repertoires held 15 to 20 Susac-specific public clones, while CD8+ TEMRA repertoires held a few.

J was trimmed by 6 bases and V by 5 bases; bases with no gene match: 11. Per the germline V gene, CDR1 is SGHTA and CDR2 is FQGTGA. CDR3 length equals 16 residues. The authors reverse transcribed roughly 0.5 to 1 ug RNA with random hexamers. Multiplex PCR with immunoSEQ amplified the TCR beta CDR3 across 54 Vbeta and 13 Jbeta. MiXCR, run by TCRdb on the immunoSEQ multiplex PCR reads, gives a single entry per CDR3 protein. The sample yields 50,000 to 55,000 distinct CDR3 sequences, 95% seen once. As regards this clonotype: What it binds is unknown.

In blood CD8+ and CD4+ T cells, TCR beta underwent sequencing. Isolation of CD8+ and CD4+ T cells was performed negatively, whereas enrichment of TEMRA cells was done by FACS. The rearrangement links TRBV7-3 to TRBJ2-2; 8 positions match TRBD1. Source material: CD8+ T cells from PBMCs. This TCR came from a human donor with Susac syndrome. In nucleotides, the CDR3 is TGTGCCAGCAGCCCTGAAGGCAGGGGGCGCCCCGGGGAGCTGTTTTTT. It yields the protein CASSPEGRGRPGELFF.